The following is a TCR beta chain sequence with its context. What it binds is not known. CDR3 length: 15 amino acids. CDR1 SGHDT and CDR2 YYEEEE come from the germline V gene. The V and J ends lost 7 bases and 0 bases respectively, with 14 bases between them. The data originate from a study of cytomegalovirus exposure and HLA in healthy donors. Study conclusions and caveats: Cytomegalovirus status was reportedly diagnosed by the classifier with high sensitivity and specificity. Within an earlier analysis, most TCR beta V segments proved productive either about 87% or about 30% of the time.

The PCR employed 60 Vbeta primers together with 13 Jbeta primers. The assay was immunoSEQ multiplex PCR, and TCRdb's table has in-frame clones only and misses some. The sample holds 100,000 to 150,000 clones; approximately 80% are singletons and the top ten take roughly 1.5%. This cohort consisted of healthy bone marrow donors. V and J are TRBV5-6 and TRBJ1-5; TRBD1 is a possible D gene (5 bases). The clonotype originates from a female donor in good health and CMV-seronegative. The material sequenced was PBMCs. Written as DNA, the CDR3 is TGTGCCAGCTCAACTCAGGGCGTTAGCAATCAGCCCCAGCATTTT. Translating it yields CASSTQGVSNQPQHF.